Described below is a single TCR beta chain sequence and its context. This entry is derived from a study of blood T cells in healthy people across ages. Germline CDR1 and CDR2: SGHAT and FQDESV (reference sequence). The V and J ends lost 8 bases and 9 bases, in that order; junction bases with no gene match: 10. This CDR3 comprises 14 residues. A sample-barcoded 5' primer and a J-beta primer mix were used in a second PCR of roughly 7 to 11 cycles. Using its own MiXCR run on the 5' RACE reads, TCRdb lists one record per CDR3 protein. The repertoire has roughly 1,300,000 distinct CDR3 sequences, 59% of them found once; the top ten carry roughly 6.3%.

This chain links TRBV11-1 with TRBJ2-1, with TRBD2 matching over 10 bases. The sequence was collected from a man between 18 and 35 years old in good health. The sequencing sample was made of blood. The CDR3 region has the DNA TGTGCCAGCGACCCTAGCGGGAGTTTGGGTGAGCAGTTCTTC. It translates to CASDPSGSLGEQFF. Variable domain in full (rest from reference TRBV11-1 and TRBJ2-1): EAEVAQSPRYKITEKSQAVAFWCDPISGHATLYWYRQILGQGPELLVQFQDESVVDDSQLPKDRFSAERLKGVDSTLKIQPAELGDSAMYLCASDPSGSLGEQFFGPGTRLTVL.